Listed below are T cell receptor beta chains from one sample, sequenced in a study of T cells in Graves' hyperthyroidism and ophthalmopathy. TCRdb processed the multiplex PCR reads anew with MiXCR; each CDR3 protein has one entry. In the table there are under 300,000 distinct CDR3 sequences, approximately 23% of which are singletons. Material for sequencing was blood. The receptor set was obtained from a man aged 25 to 40 with Graves' ophthalmopathy. The CDR3 runs from the conserved cysteine through the conserved F or W. The order of the fields is D gene, V gene, clone size, J gene, CDR3 protein, CDR3 DNA. D genes are given only for firm matches. The size field is filled for only some rows; it gives once, few, many or a size class.

D gene: .
V gene: TRBV20-1
clone size: .
J gene: TRBJ2-3
CDR3 protein: CSVRGTPDTQYF
CDR3 DNA: TGCAGTGTTCGCGGGACCCCAGATACGCAGTATTTT

D gene: TRBD1
V gene: TRBV13
clone size: few
J gene: TRBJ2-3
CDR3 protein: CASSSKQGAGDTQYF
CDR3 DNA: TGTGCCAGCAGCTCCAAACAGGGGGCAGGGGATACGCAGTATTTT

D gene: TRBD2
V gene: TRBV14
clone size: .
J gene: TRBJ2-5
CDR3 protein: CASSSNAGTSGYQETQYF
CDR3 DNA: TGTGCCAGCAGCTCTAACGCCGGGACTAGCGGCTACCAAGAGACCCAGTACTTC

D gene: TRBD1
V gene: TRBV4-1
clone size: .
J gene: TRBJ1-1
CDR3 protein: CASSRTRDRGPLNTEAFF
CDR3 DNA: TGCGCCAGCAGCCGCACCCGGGACAGGGGGCCTCTGAACACTGAAGCTTTCTTT

D gene: .
V gene: TRBV24-1
clone size: few
J gene: TRBJ2-5
CDR3 protein: CATRDTHQETQYF
CDR3 DNA: TGTGCCACCCGGGACACACACCAAGAGACCCAGTACTTC

D gene: TRBD2
V gene: TRBV7-2
clone size: .
J gene: TRBJ2-1
CDR3 protein: CASSKAGFYNEQFF
CDR3 DNA: TGTGCCAGCAGCAAAGCGGGGTTCTACAATGAGCAGTTCTTC

D gene: .
V gene: TRBV6-2/TRBV6-3
clone size: .
J gene: TRBJ1-5
CDR3 protein: CASSTTHQPQHF
CDR3 DNA: TGTGCCAGCAGTACCACTCATCAGCCCCAGCATTTT

D gene: TRBD2
V gene: TRBV7-2
clone size: .
J gene: TRBJ2-5
CDR3 protein: CASSLGLSSGPQETQYF
CDR3 DNA: TGTGCCAGCAGCTTAGGTTTGTCTAGCGGGCCCCAAGAGACCCAGTACTTC

D gene: .
V gene: TRBV12-3/TRBV12-4
clone size: .
J gene: TRBJ1-1
CDR3 protein: CASSPSGRLNTEAFF
CDR3 DNA: TGTGCCAGCAGTCCATCGGGACGTTTGAACACTGAAGCTTTCTTT

D gene: TRBD1
V gene: TRBV24-1
clone size: few
J gene: TRBJ2-2
CDR3 protein: CATSAGTGRGELFF
CDR3 DNA: TGTGCCACCAGCGCCGGGACAGGGCGCGGGGAGCTGTTTTTT

D gene: .
V gene: TRBV10-2
clone size: few
J gene: TRBJ2-1
CDR3 protein: CASSESRLASHNEQFF
CDR3 DNA: TGCGCCAGCAGTGAGTCCCGGCTAGCGTCACATAATGAACAGTTCTTC

D gene: .
V gene: TRBV11-2
clone size: .
J gene: TRBJ2-3
CDR3 protein: CASSYFWDPTQYF
CDR3 DNA: TGTGCCAGCAGCTACTTCTGGGACCCTACGCAGTATTTT

D gene: .
V gene: TRBV7-9
clone size: .
J gene: TRBJ1-1
CDR3 protein: CASSPRGGKNTEAFF
CDR3 DNA: TGTGCCAGCAGCCCCCGAGGAGGGAAGAACACTGAAGCTTTCTTT

D gene: TRBD1
V gene: TRBV7-6
clone size: .
J gene: TRBJ1-1
CDR3 protein: CASSTRQGAFNTEAFF
CDR3 DNA: TGTGCCAGCAGCACAAGACAGGGGGCGTTTAACACTGAAGCTTTCTTT

D gene: TRBD2
V gene: TRBV27
clone size: .
J gene: TRBJ2-1
CDR3 protein: CASSSRAGAAYNEQFF
CDR3 DNA: TGTGCCAGCAGTTCCAGAGCGGGGGCCGCCTACAATGAGCAGTTCTTC

D gene: TRBD1
V gene: TRBV11-3
clone size: many
J gene: TRBJ2-5
CDR3 protein: CASSPRDRILRETQYF
CDR3 DNA: TGTGCCAGCAGCCCGAGGGACAGGATTTTGCGGGAGACCCAGTACTTC

D gene: TRBD2
V gene: TRBV20-1
clone size: few
J gene: TRBJ2-2
CDR3 protein: CSARGLAGFTNTGELFF
CDR3 DNA: TGCAGTGCTAGAGGACTAGCGGGGTTCACGAACACCGGGGAGCTGTTTTTT

D gene: .
V gene: TRBV9
clone size: many
J gene: TRBJ2-7
CDR3 protein: CASSVAPGYEQYF
CDR3 DNA: TGTGCCAGCAGCGTAGCCCCGGGCTACGAGCAGTACTTC